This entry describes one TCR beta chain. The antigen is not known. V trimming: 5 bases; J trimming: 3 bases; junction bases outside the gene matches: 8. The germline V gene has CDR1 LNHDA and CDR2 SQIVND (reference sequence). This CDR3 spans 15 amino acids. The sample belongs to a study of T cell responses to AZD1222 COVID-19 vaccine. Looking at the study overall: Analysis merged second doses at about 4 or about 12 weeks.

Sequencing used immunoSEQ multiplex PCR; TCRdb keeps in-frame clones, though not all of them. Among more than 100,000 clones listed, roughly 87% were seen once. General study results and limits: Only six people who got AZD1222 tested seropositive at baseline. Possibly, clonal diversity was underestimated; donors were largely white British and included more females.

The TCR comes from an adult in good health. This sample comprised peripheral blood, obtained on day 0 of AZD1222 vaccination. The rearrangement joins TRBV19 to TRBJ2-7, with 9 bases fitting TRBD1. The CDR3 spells CASSFRDRVGYEQYF. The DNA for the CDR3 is TGTGCCAGTAGTTTCCGGGACAGGGTCGGCTACGAGCAGTACTTC.